Listed here are 20 T cell receptor beta chains from one sample, sequenced in a study of blood T cell repertoires in COVID-19. Some clones are missing from TCRdb's copy, which holds only in-frame ones; the method was immunoSEQ multiplex PCR. This table has about 280,000 clones, around 80% appearing once. The sample taken for sequencing was PBMCs or T cells enriched from blood (not recorded which). The source of these receptors is a man in his forties who had been exposed to COVID-19.

The rearrangement joins TRBV18 to TRBJ1-1; D unclear. CDR1 KGHSH and CDR2 LQKENI come from the germline V gene. The CDR3 contains 16 residues. V was shortened by 0 bases and J by 0 bases, with 11 bases between the two germline ends. The CDR3 nucleotides are TGTGCCAGCTCACCACCGAATACAGCCATGAACACTGAAGCTTTCTTT. Protein product: CASSPPNTAMNTEAFF.

The chain links TRBV11-2 to TRBJ2-2; 8 bases line up with TRBD2. The CDR3 consists of 16 residues. From germline, CDR1 is SGHAT and CDR2 FQNNGV. The V and J ends lost 6 bases and 4 bases, in that order; junction bases with no gene match: 10. CDR3 in DNA: TGTGCCAGCAGGCAACCGGGACTAGGTGGCACCGGGGAGCTGTTTTTT. It yields the protein CASRQPGLGGTGELFF.

This chain connects TRBV15 to TRBJ1-1; TRBD1 agrees at 12 bases. Germline CDR1 and CDR2: LNHNV and YYDKDF (reference sequence). V gave up 0 bases and J gave up 7 bases; unmatched junction bases: 12. The CDR3 loop spans 18 amino acids. The CDR3 DNA sequence: TGTGCCACCAGCAGAGATTCTATATGGGACAGGGGGCAAGGTGAAGCTTTCTTT. As protein: CATSRDSIWDRGQGEAFF.

The chain has TRBV6-5 and TRBJ2-7; D may be TRBD1 (6 bases). The CDR3 totals 14 residues. The V end lost 7 bases, the J end lost 4 bases, and 17 bases lay between the germline ends. The germline V gene encodes CDR1 MNHEY and CDR2 SVGAGI. The CDR3 is CASKVVTGQYEQYF. Written as DNA, the CDR3 is TGTGCCAGCAAGGTGGTCACAGGGCAGTACGAGCAGTACTTC.

The V and J genes are TRBV4-2 and TRBJ2-1; D may be TRBD1 (6 bases). From germline, CDR1 is LGHNA and CDR2 YNFKEQ. The CDR3 covers 14 residues. V lost 1 base to trimming and J lost 10 bases, with 14 bases between them. DNA for the CDR3: TGTGCCAGCAGCCAAGTCACAGGGTCGGTCGAGCAGTTCTTC. Translation: CASSQVTGSVEQFF.

This clone has only one observation. The V gene is TRBV30, the J gene TRBJ2-7, with 8 bases fitting TRBD1. Germline trimming cut 2 bases from V and 5 bases from J; bases unmatched to any gene: 8. The length of the CDR3 is 14 residues. Germline V gene data show CDR1 as GTSNPN and CDR2 as SVGIG (reference sequence). The CDR3 bases are TGTGCCTGGAGTCAGGGACAGGTGGGGGACGAGCAGTACTTC. As protein: CAWSQGQVGDEQYF.

The chain joins TRBV7-2 to TRBJ2-1, with TRBD2 matching over 9 bases. Germline trimming cut 1 base from V and 5 bases from J; bases unmatched to any gene: 9. This CDR3 region has 17 residues. Germline CDR1 reads SGHTA; CDR2 reads FQGNSA. This CDR3 reads CASSLVVGLAGNNEQFF. CDR3 sequence (DNA): TGTGCCAGCAGCTTAGTTGTCGGGCTAGCGGGGAACAATGAGCAGTTCTTC.

This clone was picked up one time. This chain connects TRBV9 to TRBJ2-7, with D possibly TRBD2 on 6 matching bases. This CDR3 spans 14 amino acids. Germline values: CDR1 SGDLS, CDR2 YYNGEE. The V end was cut by 0 bases, the J end by 6 bases, with 13 bases between. The CDR3 coding sequence is TGTGCCAGCAGCGTAGGGACTAACCCTACCGAGCAGTACTTC. Its translation: CASSVGTNPTEQYF. The full variable domain, with the rest looked up from reference TRBV9 and TRBJ2-7, is DSGVTQTPKHLITATGQRVTLRCSPRSGDLSVYWYQQSLDQGLQFLIQYYNGEERAKGNILERFSAQQFPDLHSELNLSSLELGDSALYFCASSVGTNPTEQYFGPGTRLTVT.

The rearrangement joins TRBV19 to TRBJ1-2; a weak D match, TRBD1 (5 bases). Germline V gene sequence: CDR1 LNHDA, CDR2 SQIVND (reference sequence). There are 14 residues in the CDR3. Trimming pared 3 bases from V and 4 bases from J, leaving 12 bases between. The chain's CDR3 is CASSIWQGLYGYTF. CDR3 sequence (DNA): TGTGCCAGTAGTATTTGGCAGGGACTCTATGGCTACACCTTC.

This chain links TRBV12-5 with TRBJ2-1; D may be TRBD1 (6 bases). CDR3 size: 13 residues. From germline, CDR1 is LGHNT and CDR2 FRNRAP. V dropped 2 bases and J dropped 10 bases, with 12 bases sitting between them. The CDR3 nucleotides read TGTGCTAGTGGTTTGTCAGGGGTCCACGAGCAGTTCTTC. It is translated as CASGLSGVHEQFF.

In DNA, the CDR3 is TGTGCCAGCATTCGACTAGCGGTTAGCTCTGGGGCCAACGTCCTGACTTTC. Translating gives CASIRLAVSSGANVLTF. The gene calls are TRBV6-4 and TRBJ2-6; 9 bases are a match to TRBD2. V lost 7 bases to trimming and J lost 0 bases; unmatched junction nucleotides: 7. This CDR3 has 17 amino acids. Germline V gene lookup returns CDR1 MRHNA and CDR2 SNTAGT.

This sequence joins TRBV12-3 or TRBV12-4 and TRBJ2-7; maybe TRBD1 (6 bases). V was cut by 6 bases and J by 3 bases, with 9 bases left in between. The CDR3 is made up of 12 amino acids. The CDR3 protein is CASSRDIYEQYF. In DNA form, the CDR3 reads TGTGCCAGCAGCCGGGACATCTACGAGCAGTACTTC.

This clone was observed once. The genes are TRBV30 and TRBJ2-7; TRBD2 agrees at 9 bases. The CDR3 extends over 13 amino acids. V shed 4 bases, J shed 6 bases, and the junction held 7 bases outside the gene matches. Germline values: CDR1 GTSNPN, CDR2 SVGIG (reference sequence). As DNA, the CDR3 is TGTGCCTGGAACGGGGCGGGAGGGCCCGAGCAGTACTTC. Its translation is CAWNGAGGPEQYF.

The rearrangement joins TRBV14 to TRBJ2-5, with D possibly being TRBD1 (5 bases). V was pared by 2 bases and J by 8 bases, with 12 bases between. CDR1 is SGHDN, CDR2 FVKESK, per germline. This CDR3 contains 13 residues. CDR3 loop: CASSQQGQGTQYF. CDR3 bases: TGTGCCAGCAGCCAACAAGGTCAGGGTACCCAGTACTTC.

The rearrangement joins TRBV3-1 (or the pseudogene TRBV3-2) to TRBJ1-2, with D hard to call. Per germline, CDR1 LGHDT and CDR2 YNNKEL (reference sequence). This CDR3 contains 13 residues. Trimming took 3 bases from V and 7 from J, leaving 12 bases between them. The chain's CDR3 is CASSHTRVIGYTF. CDR3 bases: TGTGCCAGCAGCCATACTAGAGTAATTGGCTACACCTTC.

This chain connects TRBV19 to TRBJ2-2, with 11 bases identical to TRBD1. The J segment lost 6 bases and the V segment lost 7 bases, leaving 7 bases of the junction unmatched. The CDR3 contains 15 residues. The germline V gene encodes CDR1 LNHDA and CDR2 SQIVND (reference sequence). CDR3 in DNA: TGTGCCAGTAAGGTCGGGACAGGGGGGCCCGGGGAGCTGTTTTTT. This sequence encodes CASKVGTGGPGELFF.

This clone has just one count. V is TRBV27 and J is TRBJ1-6, with 8 bases lining up with TRBD1. The CDR3 is 17 amino acids. Germline V gene lookup returns CDR1 MNHEY and CDR2 SMNVEV (reference sequence). V was pared by 6 bases and J by 10 bases, with 17 bases of the junction left unmatched. CDR3 bases: TGTGCCAGCAGCGCTTACCGACCGGACAGGGCCCAGTCACCCCTCCACTTT. This sequence encodes CASSAYRPDRAQSPLHF.

This clone was observed a single time. The chain couples TRBV11-2 to TRBJ2-4; 7 bases agree with TRBD2. CDR1 and CDR2 from the germline V gene are SGHAT and FQNNGV. The V segment lost 0 bases and the J segment 6 bases; nucleotides outside the gene matches: 8. This CDR3 spans 16 amino acids. The CDR3 nucleotides are TGTGCCAGCAGCTTAGATCTGGGAGGGTTGGTAAACATTCAGTACTTC. Protein: CASSLDLGGLVNIQYF.

The chain joins TRBV10-2 to TRBJ2-7; TRBD1 matches 11 bases. V shed 8 bases and J 3 bases; nucleotides not matched to a gene: 0. Germline V gives CDR1 WSHSY, CDR2 SAAADI. The CDR3 runs 12 residues. The CDR3 region is CASGTGGYEQYF. The CDR3, as DNA: TGCGCCAGCGGGACAGGGGGCTACGAGCAGTACTTC.

CDR3 nucleotide sequence: TGTGCCAGCAGACAGGTAGGCTCCTACAATGAGCAGTTCTTC. This translates into CASRQVGSYNEQFF. The V and J genes are TRBV5-6 and TRBJ2-1; D is possibly TRBD1 (5 bases). The CDR3 runs 14 residues. Per germline, CDR1 SGHDT and CDR2 YYEEEE. The V and J ends lost 5 bases and 0 bases respectively, with 9 bases between them.